These T cell receptor beta chains were read from a single sample in a study of CD8 T cells in Susac syndrome. A single record per CDR3 protein comes from TCRdb applying MiXCR to the immunoSEQ multiplex PCR reads. Of some 400,000 distinct CDR3 sequences in the sample, approximately 85% were seen once. Sequenced: CD8+ T cells from PBMCs. All receptors come from a human donor with multiple sclerosis. Both conserved end residues are trimmed from each CDR3. Fields, in order: J gene, V gene, CDR3 protein.

j_gene: TRBJ2-5; v_gene: TRBV30; CDR3aa: AWSVGQGAKETQY
j_gene: TRBJ2-7; v_gene: TRBV12-3/TRBV12-4; CDR3aa: ASSFYDRDCEQY
j_gene: TRBJ1-1; v_gene: TRBV10-3; CDR3aa: AISEKGGADEAF
j_gene: TRBJ2-7; v_gene: TRBV7-9; CDR3aa: ASAGNYEQY
j_gene: TRBJ1-1; v_gene: TRBV20-1; CDR3aa: SALHGVPEAF
j_gene: TRBJ1-5; v_gene: TRBV12-3/TRBV12-4; CDR3aa: ASSPGTVKELQH
j_gene: TRBJ1-4; v_gene: TRBV3-1; CDR3aa: ASSQDYRGGDEKLF
j_gene: TRBJ2-1; v_gene: TRBV7-6; CDR3aa: ASSLDRAPRNEQF
j_gene: TRBJ2-7; v_gene: TRBV5-1; CDR3aa: ASSLEQGAYDEQY
j_gene: TRBJ2-3; v_gene: TRBV4-2; CDR3aa: ASSQDLELAGTDTQY
j_gene: TRBJ2-2; v_gene: TRBV12-3/TRBV12-4; CDR3aa: ASSPSPEDTGELF
j_gene: TRBJ2-7; v_gene: TRBV7-2; CDR3aa: ASSLDLQSYEQY
j_gene: TRBJ2-7; v_gene: TRBV4-2; CDR3aa: ASSQGYQAY
j_gene: TRBJ2-2; v_gene: TRBV19; CDR3aa: ARPTNTGELF
j_gene: TRBJ2-7; v_gene: TRBV30; CDR3aa: AWSGGIKGYEQY
j_gene: TRBJ1-4; v_gene: TRBV25-1; CDR3aa: ASSEFGVEGANEKLF
j_gene: TRBJ2-7; v_gene: TRBV5-1; CDR3aa: ASSPRRDYEQY
j_gene: TRBJ2-1; v_gene: TRBV20-1; CDR3aa: SARDLRGGVEQF
j_gene: TRBJ1-2; v_gene: TRBV4-1; CDR3aa: ASSQGVGSGYT
j_gene: TRBJ2-7; v_gene: TRBV12-3/TRBV12-4; CDR3aa: ASSHAGYEQY
j_gene: TRBJ2-1; v_gene: TRBV27; CDR3aa: ASSTFSGSINTNEQF
j_gene: TRBJ2-1; v_gene: TRBV4-1; CDR3aa: ASSQGIGEQF
j_gene: TRBJ1-1; v_gene: TRBV10-2; CDR3aa: ASRPAGSDTEAF
j_gene: TRBJ2-2; v_gene: TRBV12-3/TRBV12-4; CDR3aa: AIQRGHTGELF
j_gene: TRBJ1-1; v_gene: TRBV25-1; CDR3aa: ASSGPGTGGFQAF
j_gene: TRBJ2-5; v_gene: TRBV28; CDR3aa: ASSHRGPETQY
j_gene: TRBJ1-6; v_gene: TRBV10-2; CDR3aa: ASSDEGSPNSPLH
j_gene: TRBJ2-1; v_gene: TRBV3-1; CDR3aa: ASRAGRDYNEQF
j_gene: TRBJ1-1; v_gene: TRBV20-1; CDR3aa: SARPRPGLGIPYTEAF
j_gene: TRBJ2-7; v_gene: TRBV29-1; CDR3aa: SVVGGIAYEQY
j_gene: TRBJ2-5; v_gene: TRBV28; CDR3aa: ASSPGGTGQETQY
j_gene: TRBJ1-2; v_gene: TRBV6-5; CDR3aa: ASSYPGNYGYT
j_gene: TRBJ2-7; v_gene: TRBV6-5; CDR3aa: ASSWEWPDLGYEQY
j_gene: TRBJ1-1; v_gene: TRBV29-1; CDR3aa: SAWDRGEAF
j_gene: TRBJ2-1; v_gene: TRBV6-1; CDR3aa: ASISPGGTGGEQF
j_gene: TRBJ2-3; v_gene: TRBV6-2/TRBV6-3; CDR3aa: ASSISGPTDTQY
j_gene: TRBJ1-5; v_gene: TRBV5-6; CDR3aa: ASSRVGQPQH
j_gene: TRBJ2-1; v_gene: TRBV9; CDR3aa: ASSVFGSSYNEQF
j_gene: TRBJ2-2; v_gene: TRBV11-1; CDR3aa: ASSPRQLGYTTGELF
j_gene: TRBJ2-1; v_gene: TRBV10-3; CDR3aa: AISSLAGGSYNEQF
j_gene: TRBJ2-7; v_gene: TRBV6-2/TRBV6-3; CDR3aa: ASSPLDGSEQY
j_gene: TRBJ2-2; v_gene: TRBV29-1; CDR3aa: SVPALSGSLNTGELF
j_gene: TRBJ2-2; v_gene: TRBV30; CDR3aa: AWMGSTGELF
j_gene: TRBJ1-1; v_gene: TRBV4-1; CDR3aa: ASSQDPGTVYTEAF
j_gene: TRBJ1-2; v_gene: TRBV7-9; CDR3aa: ASSPAGTGDGYT
j_gene: TRBJ2-7; v_gene: TRBV19; CDR3aa: ASVKEGGSGSYEQY
j_gene: TRBJ1-5; v_gene: TRBV6-6; CDR3aa: ASSPHQPQH
j_gene: TRBJ1-1; v_gene: TRBV6-1; CDR3aa: ASSGTGSLNTEAF
j_gene: TRBJ2-7; v_gene: TRBV20-1; CDR3aa: SARDTNLAHYEPY
j_gene: TRBJ2-1; v_gene: TRBV27; CDR3aa: ASSLNTGGSYNEQF
j_gene: TRBJ1-1; v_gene: TRBV2; CDR3aa: ASREGMNTEAF
j_gene: TRBJ1-5; v_gene: TRBV2; CDR3aa: ASSETGGYSNQPQH
j_gene: TRBJ2-7; v_gene: TRBV28; CDR3aa: ASSFPALEQY
j_gene: TRBJ2-1; v_gene: TRBV4-1; CDR3aa: ASRPMDGLAAYNEQF